This is a list of T cell receptor beta chains from one sample in a study of T-cell reconstitution after alpha-beta-depleted transplantation in children. TCRdb re-derived calls from the PCR reads in MiXCR, one entry per CDR3 protein. The sample records more than 200,000 distinct CDR3 sequences, roughly 25% being singletons. The sequences come from PBMCs, mostly from graft donor cells, collected 360 days after TCRalphabeta/CD19-depleted stem cell transplant. These receptors originate from a female patient aged 2-9 years who had a stem cell transplant for congenital amegakaryocytic thrombocytopenia, so the T cells may come from the graft donor. Both conserved end residues are part of each CDR3. Each record gives: clone size, J gene, D gene, V gene, CDR3 DNA, CDR3 protein. A D gene is named only where the DNA matches it firmly. The size field is filled for only some rows; it gives once, few, many or a size class.

>few|TRBJ1-2|NA|TRBV5-4
TGTGCCAGCAGCTTCGGAGTTGGCTACACCTTC
CASSFGVGYTF
>NA|TRBJ2-7|TRBD2|TRBV25-1
TGTGCCAGCAGTGAATTCACTAGCGGGCCCCTTGGGCAGTACTTC
CASSEFTSGPLGQYF
>NA|TRBJ2-4|NA|TRBV5-1
TGCGCCAGCAGCTCATCCCACGGGGCTCTAGCCAAAAACATTCAGTACTTC
CASSSSHGALAKNIQYF
>few|TRBJ2-7|NA|TRBV25-1
TGTGCCAGCAGTGAGGCGGGAAGTCTCTACGAGCAGTACTTC
CASSEAGSLYEQYF
>few|TRBJ1-6|NA|TRBV12-3/TRBV12-4
TGTGCCAGCAGTAGGATGAGAGGGAGCTTCTCACCCCTCCACTTT
CASSRMRGSFSPLHF
>NA|TRBJ2-1|NA|TRBV12-3/TRBV12-4
TGTGCCAGCAGTTTTTATGAGGGAGGAGTGGTCAATGAGCAGTTCTTC
CASSFYEGGVVNEQFF
>few|TRBJ2-3|NA|TRBV19
TGTGCCAGTAGTATAGATTGGAGGGGTACGCAGTATTTT
CASSIDWRGTQYF
>few|TRBJ2-1|NA|TRBV5-5
TGTGCCAGCAACACCCCCCCCCACACTTACAATGAGCAGTTCTTC
CASNTPPHTYNEQFF
>few|TRBJ2-3|TRBD2|TRBV12-3/TRBV12-4
TGTGCCAGTAATAGCGGGAGCACAGATACGCAGTATTTT
CASNSGSTDTQYF
>few|TRBJ1-2|NA|TRBV20-1
TGCAGTGCTAGGGGTCGGAACTATGGCTACACCTTC
CSARGRNYGYTF
>NA|TRBJ2-5|NA|TRBV5-5
TGTGCCAGCAGGCAGCAGGGTGCGGAGACCCAGTACTTC
CASRQQGAETQYF
>few|TRBJ1-2|NA|TRBV5-1
TGCGCCAGCAGCTTGAACAGGGATGGCTACACCTTC
CASSLNRDGYTF
>few|TRBJ1-2|TRBD1|TRBV28
TGTGCCAGCCGAGGGACAGCCTATGGCTACACCTTC
CASRGTAYGYTF
>many|TRBJ2-7|TRBD2|TRBV6-1
TGTGCCAGCACTCAAATTCACGGGGGGTCCTACGAGCAGTACTTC
CASTQIHGGSYEQYF
>few|TRBJ1-5|NA|TRBV20-1
TGCAGTGCATGGACAGCTATTAGCAATCAGCCCCAGCATTTT
CSAWTAISNQPQHF
>NA|TRBJ1-6|NA|TRBV5-6
TGTGCCAGCAGACGGCGTGGGTTTTCACCCCTCCACTTT
CASRRRGFSPLHF
>NA|TRBJ2-2|TRBD1|TRBV7-8
TGTGCCAGCAGCCCACCGGGACAGGGTCTAAAAGGGTCGTTTACCGGGGAGCTGTTTTTT
CASSPPGQGLKGSFTGELFF
>many|TRBJ1-1|NA|TRBV20-1
TGCAGTGCTAGCCCAAGAGGGGGAAGATTGAACACTGAAGCTTTCTTT
CSASPRGGRLNTEAFF
>NA|TRBJ1-2|NA|TRBV9
TGTGCCAGCAGCGGAGGGGAGGATGGCTACACCTTC
CASSGGEDGYTF
>NA|TRBJ2-1|NA|TRBV5-1
TGCGCCAGCAGCTTGGTTATCGGTGGCTCCTACAATGAGCAGTTCTTC
CASSLVIGGSYNEQFF
>few|TRBJ1-6|TRBD1|TRBV6-2/TRBV6-3
TGTGCCAGCAGCGCAGGGGGCTATAATTCACCCCTCCACTTT
CASSAGGYNSPLHF
>few|TRBJ2-7|TRBD1|TRBV5-5
TGTGCCAGCAGCTTGGGGCCCGGGACAGGGAGTACCTACGAGCAGTACTTC
CASSLGPGTGSTYEQYF
>NA|TRBJ1-6|TRBD1|TRBV20-1
TGCAGTGCTCTCGGGACAGTCGGGTATTCACCCCTCCACTTT
CSALGTVGYSPLHF
>few|TRBJ2-7|NA|TRBV20-1
TGCAGTGCTAGTCCTCCGGGGCCAACTACCTACGAGCAGTACTTC
CSASPPGPTTYEQYF
>NA|TRBJ2-1|TRBD2|TRBV11-2
TGTGCCAGCAGCTTAGTTGCGTGGCTAGCGGGGCCACACAATGAGCAGTTCTTC
CASSLVAWLAGPHNEQFF
>few|TRBJ2-1|TRBD2|TRBV6-1
TGTGCCAGCACCGCAATCGGGGGGGACAATGAGCAGTTCTTC
CASTAIGGDNEQFF
>NA|TRBJ2-6|NA|TRBV9
TGTGCCAGCAGCGGCCGCAGGGTCGGTGGGGCCAACGTCCTGACTTTC
CASSGRRVGGANVLTF
>NA|TRBJ1-3|NA|TRBV6-5
TGTGCCAGCAGTCTCTCAAACTCTGGAAACACCATATATTTT
CASSLSNSGNTIYF
>NA|TRBJ2-1|TRBD1|TRBV5-5
TGTGCCAGCAGCTTGTACTTGACAGGGTATGTCAATGAGCAGTTCTTC
CASSLYLTGYVNEQFF
>NA|TRBJ2-7|TRBD2|TRBV20-1
TGCAGTGCTAGAGGGACTAGCGGGAGCAACTACGAGCAGTACTTC
CSARGTSGSNYEQYF
>NA|TRBJ1-1|NA|TRBV27
TGTGCCAGCAGTTTTCGACCACACGTATATTTTCCAGGGTCCGATCCAGGGCCCAACACTGAAGCTTTCTTT
CASSFRPHVYFPGSDPGPNTEAFF
>many|TRBJ1-1|TRBD1|TRBV6-5
TGTGCCAGCAGGGCTCGGACAGGGATGAACACTGAAGCTTTCTTT
CASRARTGMNTEAFF
>few|TRBJ2-7|NA|TRBV20-1
TGCAGTGCTAGGTTTCCAGGGTCATCCAGCGAGCAGTACTTC
CSARFPGSSSEQYF
>few|TRBJ1-2|TRBD1|TRBV7-2
TGTGCCAGCAGCTTAGCCTCAGGGGGCGGCTATGGCTACACCTTC
CASSLASGGGYGYTF
>NA|TRBJ1-2|NA|TRBV6-1
TGTGCCAGCAGTGAAGCAGTGGCAGCATATGGCTACACCTTC
CASSEAVAAYGYTF
>few|TRBJ2-7|TRBD2|TRBV12-3/TRBV12-4
TGTGCCAGCAGTCGGACTAGCGGGTTTTACGAGCAGTACTTC
CASSRTSGFYEQYF
>NA|TRBJ2-1|NA|TRBV6-2/TRBV6-3
TGTGCCAGCAGGACGGGTGAGCAGTTCTTC
CASRTGEQFF
>NA|TRBJ1-1|NA|TRBV16
TGTGCCAGCAGCCAATCAGGATTGGTCACTGAAGCTTTCTTT
CASSQSGLVTEAFF